Below, 17 T cell receptor beta chains from the same sample are listed, as sequenced in a study of cytomegalovirus exposure and HLA in healthy donors. PCR employed 60 Vbeta and 13 Jbeta primers. Profiled with immunoSEQ multiplex PCR; TCRdb holds only in-frame clones, not every one. Among some 130,000 clones, about 72% were seen once, and the ten largest hold around 1.6%. Sequencing was performed on PBMCs. The source of these receptors is a female donor in good health and CMV-seronegative.

V gene TRBV4-3 combines with J gene TRBJ2-7, with 8 bases aligning to TRBD2. Losses at the gene ends were 3 bases for V and 2 bases for J; bases not matched to a gene: 9. The CDR3 runs to 16 residues. The germline gives CDR1 LGHNA, CDR2 YSLEER. CDR3 loop: CASSHVSGSEPYEQYF. CDR3 bases: TGCGCCAGCAGCCATGTAAGCGGGAGTGAGCCCTACGAGCAGTACTTC.

The gene calls are TRBV7-2 and TRBJ1-5; D may be TRBD1 (6 bases). Germline lookup yields CDR1 SGHTA and CDR2 FQGNSA. The V and J ends lost 2 bases and 8 bases respectively, with 13 bases between them. This CDR3 has 14 residues. In nucleotides, the CDR3 is TGTGCCAGCAGCTTACAGGGGAGCGTGGAGCCCCAGCATTTT. The encoded protein is CASSLQGSVEPQHF.

This clone was recorded a few times. CDR3 region: CASSQVRYRGEQYF. CDR3 nucleotide sequence: TGTGCCAGCAGCCAAGTGAGGTACCGTGGGGAGCAGTACTTC. The chain is built from TRBV11-2 and TRBJ2-7; D uncertain. The V and J ends lost 5 bases and 7 bases respectively, with 18 bases between them. The CDR3 runs 14 residues. Germline assignment: CDR1 SGHAT and CDR2 FQNNGV. Variable domain in full (rest from reference TRBV11-2 and TRBJ2-7): EAGVAQSPRYKIIEKRQSVAFWCNPISGHATLYWYQQILGQGPKLLIQFQNNGVVDDSQLPKDRFSAERLKGVDSTLKIQPAKLEDSAVYLCASSQVRYRGEQYFGPGTRLTVT.

The chain uses TRBV29-1 and TRBJ1-5; a possible D gene is TRBD1 (5 bases). CDR3 length: 13 residues. The germline CDR1 and CDR2 sequences are SQVTM and ANQGSEA. V shed 4 bases and J shed 2 bases, with 9 bases lying between them. Here the CDR3 DNA reads TGCAGCGTTGGGGGGGGACGCAATCAGCCCCAGCATTTT. This codes for CSVGGGRNQPQHF. Supplemented by reference TRBV29-1 and TRBJ1-5, the full variable domain reads SAVISQKPSRDICQRGTSLTIQCQVDSQVTMMFWYRQQPGQSLTLIATANQGSEATYESGFVIDKFPISRPNLTFSTLTVSNMSPEDSSIYLCSVGGGRNQPQHFGDGTRLSIL.

This clone was found a few times. The chain couples TRBV2 to TRBJ2-1; 7 bases align to TRBD2. With 6 bases clipped from V and 6 bases from J, the junction kept 5 bases outside the gene matches. The CDR3 consists of 13 residues. Germline CDR1 is SNHLY and CDR2 is FYNNEI. The CDR3 loop is CASSRLALNEQFF. In nucleotides, the CDR3 is TGTGCCAGCAGCCGACTAGCCCTCAATGAGCAGTTCTTC.

This clone has a handful of counts. The chain couples TRBV4-1 to TRBJ1-5; D is possibly TRBD1 (6 bases). The CDR3 has 18 amino acids. Trimming shortened V by 0 bases and J by 0 bases, and 15 bases separated the two germline ends. Germline V lookup: CDR1 MGHRA, CDR2 YSYEKL. The CDR3 spells CASSQEGQGYNSNQPQHF. The CDR3 DNA sequence: TGCGCCAGCAGCCAAGAGGGGCAGGGGTACAATAGCAATCAGCCCCAGCATTTT.

V is TRBV9 and J is TRBJ2-7; a weak D match, TRBD1 (6 bases). Germline assignment: CDR1 SGDLS and CDR2 YYNGEE. CDR3 length equals 13 residues. V was pared by 2 bases and J by 6 bases, with 12 bases between. The CDR3 bases are TGTGCCAGCAGCGTTAGGGGGAGTGGCGAGCAGTACTTC. The encoded protein is CASSVRGSGEQYF.

This clone was picked up one time. The chain joins TRBV19 to TRBJ2-5; D might be TRBD1 (5 bases). The end of the DNA aligns better with TRBJ2-7, so the J call may be wrong. Germline V gene data show CDR1 as LNHDA and CDR2 as SQIVND (reference sequence). There are 13 residues in the CDR3. The CDR3 DNA sequence: TGTGCCAGTAGTAAGGGCAGGGACTACGAGCAGTACTTC. Translated: CASSKGRDYEQYF.

This clone was recorded a few times. For the CDR3, the DNA is TGTGCCAGCAGCGTAGCAGGGGTGAATGAAAAACTGTTTTTT. It encodes CASSVAGVNEKLFF. The gene calls are TRBV9 and TRBJ1-4; a possible D gene is TRBD1 (6 bases). V gave up 0 bases and J gave up 5 bases, with 8 bases separating them. This CDR3 region has 14 residues. Germline V lookup: CDR1 SGDLS, CDR2 YYNGEE.

The chain recombines TRBV7-9 with TRBJ1-1; D uncertain. The germline V gene has CDR1 SEHNR and CDR2 FQNEAQ (reference sequence). The CDR3 is 14 amino acids. Trimming took 5 bases from V and 0 from J, leaving 10 bases between them. CDR3 sequence: CASSPQSMNTEAFF. The CDR3 DNA reads as TGTGCCAGCAGCCCACAGAGCATGAACACTGAAGCTTTCTTT.

V usage is TRBV9 and J usage is TRBJ2-6, with D unresolved. Germline CDR1 reads SGDLS; CDR2 reads YYNGEE. The ends were cut back, 1 base at V and 0 bases at J, with 11 bases in the middle. The CDR3 is made up of 17 amino acids. The CDR3: CASSVSGSSSGANVLTF. For the CDR3, the DNA is TGTGCCAGCAGCGTATCAGGTAGTAGCTCTGGGGCCAACGTCCTGACTTTC. The complete variable domain, with remaining parts taken from reference TRBV9 and TRBJ2-6, reads DSGVTQTPKHLITATGQRVTLRCSPRSGDLSVYWYQQSLDQGLQFLIQYYNGEERAKGNILERFSAQQFPDLHSELNLSSLELGDSALYFCASSVSGSSSGANVLTFGAGSRLTVL.

The gene calls are TRBV29-1 and TRBJ2-7; TRBD2 aligns across 15 bases. This CDR3 region has 14 residues. V was clipped by 6 bases and J by 3 bases; unmatched bases: 3. Germline V gene lookup returns CDR1 SQVTM and CDR2 ANQGSEA. CDR3 bases: TGCAGCGTCGGGACTAGCGGGAGGAGCTACGAGCAGTACTTC. Its protein is CSVGTSGRSYEQYF.

The chain couples TRBV5-1 to TRBJ2-7, with 13 bases aligning to TRBD2. The J segment lost 4 bases and the V segment lost 0 bases, leaving 7 bases of the junction unmatched. The CDR3 extends over 17 amino acids. CDR1 and CDR2 from the germline V gene are SGHRS and YFSETQ. DNA of the CDR3: TGCGCCAGCAGCTTGGGATTAACGGGACTAGCGGGGTACGAGCAGTACTTC. It codes for CASSLGLTGLAGYEQYF.

The chain employs TRBV30 and TRBJ2-1, with 7 bases identical to TRBD2. V trimming: 1 base; J trimming: 6 bases; junction bases outside the gene matches: 3. Germline CDR1 is GTSNPN and CDR2 is SVGIG (reference sequence). The CDR3 length is 13 residues. The chain's CDR3 is CAWSATSSNEQFF. CDR3 nucleotides: TGTGCCTGGAGTGCGACTAGCTCCAATGAGCAGTTCTTC.

This clone was seen a single time. The chain couples TRBV5-1 to TRBJ2-1; 13 bases map to TRBD2. J lost 5 bases, V lost 3 bases, and 2 bases had no gene match. Looked up from germline, CDR1 is SGHRS and CDR2 is YFSETQ. This CDR3 spans 15 amino acids. The CDR3 here is CASSSGLAGDNEQFF. In nucleotides, the CDR3 is TGCGCCAGCAGCTCCGGACTAGCGGGGGACAATGAGCAGTTCTTC.

The V gene is TRBV21-1, the J gene TRBJ2-1; TRBD2 is the table's D call and was not checked against the DNA. TRBV21-1 is marked as a pseudogene. This CDR3 contains 17 residues. In DNA, the CDR3 is TGTGCCAGCAGCAAAGCACCCGACGGGAGGGGTCCCGATGAGCAGTTCTTC. Protein sequence: CASSKAPDGRGPDEQFF.

The V call is TRBV4-3, the J call TRBJ1-2; D remains unclear. CDR1 and CDR2 (germline): LGHNA, YSLEER. V was shortened by 0 bases and J by 1 base, with 6 bases between the two germline ends. CDR3 size: 14 residues. Written as DNA, the CDR3 is TGCGCCAGCAGCCAAGATAGCAGTAACTATGGCTACACCTTC. This encodes CASSQDSSNYGYTF.